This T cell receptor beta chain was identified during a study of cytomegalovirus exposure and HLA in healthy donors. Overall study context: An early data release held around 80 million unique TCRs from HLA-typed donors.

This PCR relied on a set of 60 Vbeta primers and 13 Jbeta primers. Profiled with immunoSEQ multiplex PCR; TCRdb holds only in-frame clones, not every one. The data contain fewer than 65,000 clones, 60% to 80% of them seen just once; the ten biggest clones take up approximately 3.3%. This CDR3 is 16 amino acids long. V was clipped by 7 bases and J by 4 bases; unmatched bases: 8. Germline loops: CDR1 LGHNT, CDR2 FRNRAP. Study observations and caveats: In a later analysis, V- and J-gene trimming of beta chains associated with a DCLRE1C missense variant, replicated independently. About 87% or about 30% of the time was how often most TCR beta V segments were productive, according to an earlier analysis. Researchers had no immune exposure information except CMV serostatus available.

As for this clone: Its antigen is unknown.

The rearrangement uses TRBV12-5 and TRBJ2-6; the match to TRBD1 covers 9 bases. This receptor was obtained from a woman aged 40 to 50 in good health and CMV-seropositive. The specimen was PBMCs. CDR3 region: CASALGTGSGANVLTF. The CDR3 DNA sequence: TGTGCTAGTGCCCTAGGGACAGGGTCCGGGGCCAACGTCCTGACTTTC.